The 26 T cell receptor beta chains below were found in one sample sequenced in a study of T cell changes during pregnancy in multiple sclerosis. Profiling relied on immunoSEQ multiplex PCR, and the TCRdb table lists in-frame clones only, not all of them. Among 35,000 to 50,000 clones listed, about 85% were seen once. This specimen was CD4+ T cells from peripheral blood mononuclear cells, taken in the second trimester of pregnancy. These receptors came from a female donor with multiple sclerosis, enrolled in a pregnancy study.

V and J are TRBV6-6 and TRBJ2-5; 7 bases map to TRBD1. V dropped 6 bases and J dropped 11; count of bases not matched to a gene: 15. Germline CDR1 and CDR2: MNHNY and SVGAGI (reference sequence). The CDR3 contains 14 residues. The CDR3 spells CASRNAGTAGLQYF. The CDR3 nucleotides are TGTGCCAGCAGAAACGCCGGGACAGCCGGCTTGCAGTACTTC.

The J gene is TRBJ2-1, the V gene TRBV27, with 10 bases lining up with TRBD2. V dropped 8 bases and J dropped 0; count of bases not matched to a gene: 16. This CDR3 spans 19 amino acids. Germline CDR1 and CDR2: MNHEY and SMNVEV (reference sequence). This CDR3 is CASSNRLRTSGSSYNEQFF. As DNA, the CDR3 is TGTGCCAGCTCAAACCGACTTAGGACTAGCGGATCCTCCTACAATGAGCAGTTCTTC.

The genes are TRBV5-1 and TRBJ2-1, with D perhaps matching TRBD1 (7 bases). This CDR3 comprises 15 residues. Trimming left V 2 bases short and J 6 bases short, with 15 bases between. In germline, CDR1 is SGHRS, CDR2 YFSETQ. The chain's CDR3 is CASSFRPGGPNEQFF. DNA of the CDR3: TGCGCCAGCAGCTTCAGGCCAGGGGGGCCCAATGAGCAGTTCTTC.

J is TRBJ1-1 and V is TRBV6-5; tentatively, D is TRBD1 (5 bases). Trimming shortened V by 3 bases and J by 1 base, and 12 bases separated the two germline ends. The CDR3 loop spans 15 amino acids. Germline CDR1 MNHEY, CDR2 SVGAGI. Here the CDR3 DNA reads TGTGCCAGCAGTTATTCGGGACTGGAGAACACTGAAGCTTTCTTT. Translated: CASSYSGLENTEAFF.

The chain recombines TRBV9 with TRBJ2-3; 10 bases map to TRBD2. The CDR3 contains 17 residues. J was trimmed by 5 bases and V by 0 bases; bases with no gene match: 9. CDR1 and CDR2 (germline): SGDLS, YYNGEE. CDR3 nucleotide sequence: TGTGCCAGCAGCGTAGTGTCTAGCGGGAGAATGATAGATACGCAGTATTTT. Its protein is CASSVVSSGRMIDTQYF.

The chain links TRBV5-1 to TRBJ2-7, with 8 bases fitting TRBD1. This CDR3 spans 14 amino acids. V dropped 0 bases and J dropped 4; count of bases not matched to a gene: 3. Germline lookup yields CDR1 SGHRS and CDR2 YFSETQ. CDR3 sequence reads: CASSLGDRSYEQYF. Here the CDR3 DNA reads TGCGCCAGCAGCTTGGGGGACAGGAGTTACGAGCAGTACTTC.

The rearrangement uses TRBV29-1 and TRBJ1-1, with TRBD1 matching 9 bases. Per the germline V gene, CDR1 is SQVTM and CDR2 is ANQGSEA. V was pared by 4 bases and J by 5 bases, with 5 bases of the junction left unmatched. The CDR3 consists of 13 residues. The CDR3 DNA reads TGCAGCGTTGCGACCGGACAGGGGACTGAAGCTTTCTTT. This codes for CSVATGQGTEAFF.

The rearrangement links TRBV27 to TRBJ1-5, with TRBD1 matching over 8 bases. Unmatched junction bases numbered 5, after V lost 6 bases and J lost 1 base. In germline, CDR1 is MNHEY, CDR2 SMNVEV (reference sequence). This CDR3 region has 15 residues. The CDR3 sequence is CASSKTGDSNQPQHF. The CDR3 bases are TGTGCCAGCAGCAAGACAGGGGACAGCAATCAGCCCCAGCATTTT.

The table lists this clone with a few counts. The chain combines TRBV30 with TRBJ2-4; D might be TRBD2 (6 bases). The CDR3 consists of 14 residues. The ends were cut back, 0 bases at V and 1 base at J, with 7 bases in the middle. Germline-derived CDR1 and CDR2 are GTSNPN and SVGIG (reference sequence). CDR3 nucleotides: TGTGCCTGGAGTGTAAGCGGGGCCAAAAACATTCAGTACTTC. This encodes CAWSVSGAKNIQYF.

J is TRBJ2-5 and V is TRBV14, with a possible D match to TRBD2 (5 bases). With 5 bases removed from V and 0 bases from J, the gap between germline ends came to 13 bases. In germline, CDR1 is SGHDN, CDR2 FVKESK. The CDR3 spans 15 residues. CDR3 loop: CASSYTLGNQETQYF. CDR3 nucleotide sequence: TGTGCCAGCAGCTATACACTAGGCAACCAAGAGACCCAGTACTTC.

V and J are TRBV30 and TRBJ1-2; no firm D call. The germline V gene encodes CDR1 GTSNPN and CDR2 SVGIG (reference sequence). V gave up 0 bases and J gave up 2 bases, with 13 bases separating them. The CDR3 runs to 15 residues. The CDR3 DNA sequence: TGTGCCTGGAGTGTACTAGGCACCCAGAACTATGGCTACACCTTC. Translated, it gives CAWSVLGTQNYGYTF. Based on the CDR3 plus reference TRBV30 and TRBJ1-2, the full variable domain is SQTIHQWPATLVQPVGSPLSLECTVEGTSNPNLYWYRQAAGRGLQLLFYSVGIGQISSEVPQNLSASRPQDRQFILSSKKLLLSDSGFYLCAWSVLGTQNYGYTFGSGTRLTVV.

The chain employs TRBV5-1 and TRBJ2-5, with 15 bases identical to TRBD2. Near its end, the DNA agrees better with TRBJ2-7, so the J call may be wrong. CDR3 length: 16 residues. Germline V gives CDR1 SGHRS, CDR2 YFSETQ. The CDR3 region has the DNA TGCGCCAGCAGCTTTACCGGGACTAGCGGGGGGTACGAGCAGTACTTC. Its translation: CASSFTGTSGGYEQYF.

The CDR3 loop is CASSYRQGEQYF. The CDR3 DNA reads as TGTGCCAGCAGTTACCGCCAGGGGGAGCAGTACTTC. This chain uses TRBV6-6 with TRBJ2-7; TRBD1 is a possible D gene (6 bases). CDR1 is MNHNY, CDR2 SVGAGI, per germline (reference sequence). The V end lost 2 bases, the J end lost 7 bases, and 9 bases lay between the germline ends. The CDR3 has 12 amino acids.

This clone occurred once. The genes are TRBV28 and TRBJ2-7; 9 bases map to TRBD2. Germline CDR1 is MDHEN and CDR2 is SYDVKM. The length of the CDR3 is 15 residues. J lost 2 bases, V lost 10 bases, and 12 bases had no gene match. The CDR3 DNA is TGTGCCACCTCAGGGGCGGGAGGGCAAACCTACGAGCAGTACTTC. It specifies CATSGAGGQTYEQYF.

The chain combines TRBV6-5 with TRBJ2-7; TRBD1 matches at 9 bases. The CDR3 has 14 amino acids. With V trimmed by 4 bases and J by 7 bases, 8 bases remained unmatched. Germline lookup yields CDR1 MNHEY and CDR2 SVGAGI. The DNA for the CDR3 is TGTGCCAGCAGTTTCCGGGACAGGGACGTGGAGCAGTACTTC. It codes for CASSFRDRDVEQYF.

The rearrangement joins TRBV19 to TRBJ2-1; D gene unclear. Germline CDR1 is LNHDA and CDR2 is SQIVND (reference sequence). The CDR3 is 13 amino acids. V dropped 6 bases and J dropped 10 bases, with 16 bases sitting between them. The CDR3 is CASSYLAAQEQFF. The CDR3 DNA reads as TGTGCCAGTAGCTACTTAGCTGCCCAAGAGCAGTTCTTC.

This clone appeared a single time. The chain links TRBV5-1 to TRBJ2-2; the D is unclear. Trimming pared 4 bases from V and 7 bases from J, leaving 14 bases between. Germline V gene data show CDR1 as SGHRS and CDR2 as YFSETQ. There are 14 residues in the CDR3. In DNA form, the CDR3 reads TGCGCCAGCAGCCTTTCGGGTGCTGGCGGGGAGCTGTTTTTT. Encoded protein: CASSLSGAGGELFF.

V and J are TRBV6-4 and TRBJ2-1; the match to TRBD2 covers 8 bases. The trim removed 2 bases at V and 0 bases at J, leaving 0 bases unmatched. Germline lookup yields CDR1 MRHNA and CDR2 SNTAGT. This CDR3 contains 15 residues. The DNA for the CDR3 is TGTGCCAGCAGTGACACTAGCGGCTCCTACAATGAGCAGTTCTTC. Its translation: CASSDTSGSYNEQFF.

The J gene is TRBJ2-2, the V gene TRBV11-2; D gene unclear. The germline V gene has CDR1 SGHAT and CDR2 FQNNGV. The CDR3 length is 15 residues. The ends were cut back, 0 bases at V and 1 base at J, with 6 bases in the middle. CDR3 residues: CASSLDPVNTGELFF. CDR3 bases: TGTGCCAGCAGCTTAGATCCGGTGAACACCGGGGAGCTGTTTTTT.

V and J are TRBV28 and TRBJ1-1; 12 bases fit TRBD1. The germline CDR1 and CDR2 sequences are MDHEN and SYDVKM. This CDR3 has 17 residues. V shed 6 bases and J 3 bases; nucleotides not matched to a gene: 11. The CDR3: CASSTGTGGGRYTEAFF. CDR3 bases: TGTGCCAGCAGCACGGGGACAGGGGGCGGGCGATACACTGAAGCTTTCTTT. Drawing the rest from reference TRBV28 and TRBJ1-1, the complete variable domain is DVKVTQSSRYLVKRTGEKVFLECVQDMDHENMFWYRQDPGLGLRLIYFSYDVKMKEKGDIPEGYSVSREKKERFSLILESASTNQTSMYLCASSTGTGGGRYTEAFFGQGTRLTVV.

The chain joins TRBV15 to TRBJ2-1, with 8 bases matching TRBD2. The ends lost 5 bases at V and 7 bases at J; junction bases unmatched: 10. Germline-derived CDR1 and CDR2 are LNHNV and YYDKDF (reference sequence). This CDR3 is built from 15 residues. The CDR3 nucleotides read TGTGCCACCAGCCCAATCCTAGCGGGCGGGAATGAGCAGTTCTTC. It encodes CATSPILAGGNEQFF.

This chain uses TRBV27 with TRBJ2-7; 8 positions agree with TRBD2. CDR3 length: 13 amino acids. Germline values: CDR1 MNHEY, CDR2 SMNVEV (reference sequence). V lost 6 bases to trimming and J lost 3 bases; unmatched junction nucleotides: 4. CDR3: CASSDGTSYEQYF. The CDR3 region has the DNA TGTGCCAGCAGCGACGGGACTAGCTACGAGCAGTACTTC.

The chain's CDR3 is CASKGTRLMANEQFF. CDR3 in DNA: TGTGCCAGTAAGGGGACTCGTCTAATGGCGAATGAGCAGTTCTTC. The chain has TRBV19 and TRBJ2-1, with D perhaps matching TRBD2 (6 bases). V lost 7 bases and J lost 7, with 20 bases in between. The CDR3 is 15 amino acids. Looked up from germline, CDR1 is LNHDA and CDR2 is SQIVND (reference sequence).

The CDR3 sequence is CASSLVGRDGGELFF. CDR3 nucleotides: TGTGCCAGCAGCTTAGTGGGCAGGGATGGCGGGGAGCTGTTTTTT. The V gene is TRBV7-9, the J gene TRBJ2-2, with a possible D match to TRBD1 (5 bases). Trimming took off 1 base at V and 7 bases at J, with 13 bases between the two ends. The germline gives CDR1 SEHNR, CDR2 FQNEAQ (reference sequence). The CDR3 sequence is 15 residues long.

The rearrangement links TRBV5-8 to TRBJ2-3; 9 nucleotides agree with TRBD1. Per the germline V gene, CDR1 is SGHTS and CDR2 is YDEGEE. The junction had 6 bases not matched to a gene; V was cut back by 1 base and J by 6 bases. This CDR3 comprises 15 residues. The CDR3 DNA reads TGTGCCAGCAGCTTGTTAACAGGGGGCGGGGATACGCAGTATTTT. Amino acid sequence: CASSLLTGGGDTQYF.

The chain links TRBV15 to TRBJ2-1; 8 bases fit TRBD2. The CDR3 has 16 amino acids. The trim removed 4 bases at V and 7 bases at J, leaving 12 bases unmatched. The germline CDR1 and CDR2 sequences are LNHNV and YYDKDF (reference sequence). Written as DNA, the CDR3 is TGTGCCACCAGCACTCGGGTAGCGGGAAGGGGTAATGAGCAGTTCTTC. Protein product: CATSTRVAGRGNEQFF. Looking up the rest from reference TRBV15 and TRBJ2-1 gives the full variable domain: DAMVIQNPRYQVTQFGKPVTLSCSQTLNHNVMYWYQQKSSQAPKLLFHYYDKDFNNEADTPDNFQSRRPNTSFCFLDIRSPGLGDTAMYLCATSTRVAGRGNEQFFGPGTRLTVL.